The entry below gives a single TCR beta chain sequence along with its context. This sample is drawn from a study of blood T cell repertoires in COVID-19. Study-level background: COVID-19 samples from acute and convalescent phases originated in the United States, Italy and Spain. Sources were T cells, B-cell-depleted T cells, or PBMCs; the material itself was cDNA or gDNA.

TCRdb's copy holds only in-frame clones and misses some; the assay was immunoSEQ multiplex PCR. Found here are 200,000 to 300,000 clones, 75% to 90% of them singletons; the top ten hold roughly 2%. Trimming shortened V by 4 bases and J by 3 bases, and 9 bases separated the two germline ends. Germline CDR1 is SEHNR and CDR2 is FQNEAQ (reference sequence). The CDR3 sequence is 14 residues long. V usage is TRBV7-9 and J usage is TRBJ1-4; D call uncertain. The sequenced material came from peripheral blood. The source is a young man with active or convalescent COVID-19. The CDR3 protein is CASSSPGSNEKLFF. The CDR3 nucleotides read TGTGCCAGCAGCTCACCGGGTTCTAATGAAAAACTGTTTTTT.